This TCR beta chain is from a study of T cells in Graves' hyperthyroidism and ophthalmopathy. The CDR3 runs to 15 residues. Trimming removed 3 bases from V and 9 bases from J, with 21 bases in between. Germline V gives CDR1 MGHRA, CDR2 YSYEKL. Researchers took RNA transcripts and amplified the TCR beta CDR3 regions from them. Initially, a first-round RT-PCR of the TCR CDR3 employed the HTBI primer set. TCRdb used MiXCR to reprocess the multiplex PCR reads, holding one entry per CDR3 protein. The repertoire holds 280,000 or so distinct CDR3 sequences, with 13% to 15% as singletons. This chain connects TRBV4-1 to TRBJ2-7, with D perhaps assigned TRBD1 or TRBD2 (5 bases each). Sequencing input: blood. The clonotype was recovered from a woman aged 50 to 65 with Graves' hyperthyroidism that later progressed to Graves' ophthalmopathy. CDR3 sequence (DNA): TGCGCCAGCAGCCAGGGACGTGCTGGCGTTACGCGGCAGTACTTC. Its translation: CASSQGRAGVTRQYF.